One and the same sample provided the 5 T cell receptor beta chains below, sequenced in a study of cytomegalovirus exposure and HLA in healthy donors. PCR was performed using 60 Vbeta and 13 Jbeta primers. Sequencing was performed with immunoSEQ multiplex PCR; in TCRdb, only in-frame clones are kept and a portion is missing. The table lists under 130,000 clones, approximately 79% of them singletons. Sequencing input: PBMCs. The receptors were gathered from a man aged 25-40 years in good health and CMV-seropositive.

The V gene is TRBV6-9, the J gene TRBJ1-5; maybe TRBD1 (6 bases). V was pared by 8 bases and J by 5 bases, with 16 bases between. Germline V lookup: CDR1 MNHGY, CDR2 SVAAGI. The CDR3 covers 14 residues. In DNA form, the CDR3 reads TGTGCCAGCTTAAGGACAGAAGGAGATCAGCCCCAGCATTTT. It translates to CASLRTEGDQPQHF.

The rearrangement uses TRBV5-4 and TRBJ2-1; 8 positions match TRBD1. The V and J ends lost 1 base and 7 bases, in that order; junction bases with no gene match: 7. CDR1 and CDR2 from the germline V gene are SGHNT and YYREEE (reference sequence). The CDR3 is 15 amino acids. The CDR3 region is CASSLLTGGSNEQFF. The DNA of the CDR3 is TGTGCCAGCAGCTTGTTAACAGGGGGTAGTAATGAGCAGTTCTTC. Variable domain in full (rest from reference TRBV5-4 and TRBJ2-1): ETGVTQSPTHLIKTRGQQVTLRCSSQSGHNTVSWYQQALGQGPQFIFQYYREEENGRGNFPPRFSGLQFPNYSSELNVNALELDDSALYLCASSLLTGGSNEQFFGPGTRLTVL.

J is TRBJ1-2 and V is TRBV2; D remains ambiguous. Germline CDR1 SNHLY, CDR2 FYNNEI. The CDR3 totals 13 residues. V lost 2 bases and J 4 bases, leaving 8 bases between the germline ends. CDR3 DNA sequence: TGTGCCAGCAGTGAATACCCAGGCTATGGCTACACCTTC. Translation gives CASSEYPGYGYTF.

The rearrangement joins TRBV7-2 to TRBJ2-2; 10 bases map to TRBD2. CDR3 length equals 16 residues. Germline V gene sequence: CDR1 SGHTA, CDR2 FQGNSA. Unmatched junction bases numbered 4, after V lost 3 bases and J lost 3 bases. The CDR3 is CASSFRSGGDTGELFF. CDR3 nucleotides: TGTGCCAGCAGCTTCCGCAGCGGGGGGGACACCGGGGAGCTGTTTTTT. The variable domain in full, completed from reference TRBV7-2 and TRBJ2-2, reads GAGVSQSPSNKVTEKGKDVELRCDPISGHTALYWYRQSLGQGLEFLIYFQGNSAPDKSGLPSDRFSAERTGGSVSTLTIQRTQQEDSAVYLCASSFRSGGDTGELFFGEGSRLTVL.

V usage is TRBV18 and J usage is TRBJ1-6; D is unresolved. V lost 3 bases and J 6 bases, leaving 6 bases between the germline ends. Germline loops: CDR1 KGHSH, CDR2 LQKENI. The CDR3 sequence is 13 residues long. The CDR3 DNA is TGTGCCAGCTCACCGGTAGCTAATTCACCCCTCCACTTT. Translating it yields CASSPVANSPLHF.